This T cell receptor (beta chain) came from a study of shared clonotypes between healthy human individuals. V was clipped by 8 bases and J by 0 bases, with 10 bases between them. The CDR3 extends over 13 amino acids. Germline assignment: CDR1 MDHEN and CDR2 SYDVKM. In the authors' methods: In the immunoSEQ data, sequences were junction-only and lacked quality scores, so filtering differed. Repertoires were generated with immunoSEQ multiplex PCR, while TCRdb's copy carries only in-frame clones and drops some. D and trimming were read from the DNA, whereas the V and J calls and clone size are those reported in that table. The repertoire holds approximately 2.3 million clones, with more than 80% as singletons.

Sequenced: naive CD4+ T cells from PBMCs. Subset indicated: CD45RA+ positively selected. This clonotype originated in a man younger than 35 in good health. Some clones in this sample may be carry-over from other donors' samples. The chain employs TRBV28 and TRBJ1-1; D gene uncertain. CDR3 DNA sequence: TGTGCCAGCGGACTCCTCATGAACACTGAAGCTTTCTTT. This sequence encodes CASGLLMNTEAFF.